This entry lists 21 T cell receptor beta chains sequenced from one sample in a study of shared clonotypes between healthy human individuals. Sequencing used immunoSEQ multiplex PCR; TCRdb keeps in-frame clones, though not all of them. The profile shows 950,000 to 1,100,000 clones, 75% of them singletons. Material for sequencing was memory CD4+ T cells sorted from blood. Subset noted: CD45RA-negative fraction. The receptors originated from a man younger than 30 in good health.

The V call is TRBV4-1, the J call TRBJ1-4; 7 positions agree with TRBD1. CDR1 and CDR2 (germline): MGHRA, YSYEKL. V shed 3 bases, J shed 4 bases, and the junction held 8 bases outside the gene matches. The CDR3 is 16 residues long. The CDR3 coding sequence is TGCGCCAGCAGCCAGTCCGGGACAGCCCTTAATGAAAAACTGTTTTTT. Its protein product is CASSQSGTALNEKLFF.

The CDR3, as DNA: TGCGCCAGCAGCTCGGGCGGTGGAACCGGTCAGCCCCAGCATTTT. Its translation: CASSSGGGTGQPQHF. The rearrangement links TRBV5-1 to TRBJ1-5; D is ambiguous. The length of the CDR3 is 15 residues. The V end was cut by 3 bases, the J end by 6 bases, with 16 bases between. Germline CDR1 SGHRS, CDR2 YFSETQ.

The chain couples TRBV30 to TRBJ2-4; D is uncertain. This CDR3 region has 17 residues. Germline CDR1 GTSNPN, CDR2 SVGIG (reference sequence). V lost 3 bases to trimming and J lost 12 bases, with 30 bases between them. The CDR3 coding sequence is TGTGCCTGGAGCCCTAGGAGTGGTGAGGTTATCCTTGCGGCTCAGTACTTC. As protein: CAWSPRSGEVILAAQYF.

The J gene is TRBJ1-3, the V gene TRBV5-1; D remains unclear. CDR1 and CDR2 from the germline V gene are SGHRS and YFSETQ. With 0 bases removed from V and 1 base from J, the gap between germline ends came to 11 bases. There are 16 residues in the CDR3. CDR3 residues: CASSLGKRGSGNTIYF. The CDR3 DNA sequence: TGCGCCAGCAGCTTGGGGAAGCGAGGATCTGGAAACACCATATATTTT.

In this sample, this clone turned up once. The V gene is TRBV5-7, the J gene TRBJ2-1; 9 bases fit TRBD2. TRBV5-7 is identified as an open reading frame with a role that is uncertain. The length of the CDR3 is 15 residues. V dropped 0 bases and J dropped 6; count of bases not matched to a gene: 4. CDR3 sequence: CASSLARTSVNEQFF. The CDR3 DNA reads as TGTGCCAGCAGCTTGGCTAGGACTAGCGTCAATGAGCAGTTCTTC.

CDR3 region: CASSLFGAKAHEQFF. The CDR3 nucleotides are TGTGCCAGCAGTTTGTTCGGGGCCAAAGCACATGAGCAGTTCTTC. The rearrangement uses TRBV28 and TRBJ2-1; the D call may be TRBD1 or TRBD2 (5 bases each). The CDR3 runs 15 residues. The V end lost 3 bases, the J end lost 8 bases, and 17 bases lay between the germline ends. Germline assignment: CDR1 MDHEN and CDR2 SYDVKM.

This chain joins TRBV2 and TRBJ2-3, with D perhaps matching TRBD2 (6 bases). CDR3 length equals 14 residues. Germline CDR1 and CDR2: SNHLY and FYNNEI. Trimming removed 6 bases at V and 0 bases at J, with 10 bases between. CDR3 in amino acids: CASRIGGSTDTQYF. CDR3 in DNA: TGTGCCAGCAGGATCGGGGGTAGCACAGATACGCAGTATTTT.

The J gene is TRBJ2-7, the V gene TRBV10-3, with TRBD1 matching 8 bases. V lost 6 bases, J lost 0 bases, and 4 bases stayed unmatched. CDR3 length equals 14 residues. Germline CDR1 reads ENHRY; CDR2 reads SYGVKD. The CDR3 reads CAISWDRSSYEQYF. CDR3 sequence (DNA): TGTGCCATCAGCTGGGACAGGAGCTCCTACGAGCAGTACTTC.

Points on this clone: This sample includes further DNA sequences coding for the same CDR3. The gene calls are TRBV4-1 and TRBJ2-7; D gene unclear. This CDR3 is 11 amino acids long. With 4 bases removed from V and 4 bases from J, the gap between germline ends came to 5 bases. In germline, CDR1 is MGHRA, CDR2 YSYEKL. The CDR3 here is CASSPGYEQYF. For the CDR3, the DNA is TGCGCCAGCAGCCCCGGTTACGAGCAGTACTTC.

J is TRBJ1-1 and V is TRBV9, with a tentative D call TRBD1 (5 bases). Trimming pared 4 bases from V and 5 bases from J, leaving 12 bases between. This CDR3 is 13 amino acids long. CDR1 and CDR2 (germline): SGDLS, YYNGEE. CDR3 sequence (DNA): TGTGCCAGCAGCTCACAGGACGGGACTGAAGCTTTCTTT. This codes for CASSSQDGTEAFF. The variable domain in full, with the rest retrieved from reference TRBV9 and TRBJ1-1, is DSGVTQTPKHLITATGQRVTLRCSPRSGDLSVYWYQQSLDQGLQFLIQYYNGEERAKGNILERFSAQQFPDLHSELNLSSLELGDSALYFCASSSQDGTEAFFGQGTRLTVV.

The V and J genes are TRBV5-1 and TRBJ2-1; TRBD2 agrees at 11 bases. CDR3 length equals 16 residues. CDR1 SGHRS and CDR2 YFSETQ come from the germline V gene. V was pared by 0 bases and J by 9 bases, with 8 bases of the junction left unmatched. Here the CDR3 reads CASSLVTSGNVGEQFF. CDR3 DNA: TGCGCCAGCAGCTTGGTGACTAGCGGGAACGTTGGTGAGCAGTTCTTC.

The table lists this clone with a few counts. The chain links TRBV11-2 to TRBJ2-2; 9 bases map to TRBD1. There are 16 residues in the CDR3. J lost 6 bases, V lost 5 bases, and 10 bases had no gene match. In germline, CDR1 is SGHAT, CDR2 FQNNGV. Here the CDR3 reads CASSLDRGRFAGELFF. DNA of the CDR3: TGTGCCAGCAGCCTGGACAGGGGAAGGTTCGCCGGGGAGCTGTTTTTT. The variable domain in full, with the rest retrieved from reference TRBV11-2 and TRBJ2-2, is EAGVAQSPRYKIIEKRQSVAFWCNPISGHATLYWYQQILGQGPKLLIQFQNNGVVDDSQLPKDRFSAERLKGVDSTLKIQPAKLEDSAVYLCASSLDRGRFAGELFFGEGSRLTVL.

V gene TRBV7-2 combines with J gene TRBJ2-5; D is undetermined. The tail of the sequence fits TRBJ2-7 better, so the J call may be wrong. Germline V gene sequence: CDR1 SGHTA, CDR2 FQGNSA. This CDR3 spans 15 amino acids. The chain's CDR3 is CASSLYGPSSYEQYF. CDR3 bases: TGTGCCAGCAGTTTATATGGTCCTAGCTCCTACGAGCAGTACTTC.

Only a few counts were recorded for this clone. This chain connects TRBV28 to TRBJ1-3; tentative D call: TRBD1 (5 bases). From germline, CDR1 is MDHEN and CDR2 SYDVKM. The CDR3 is 16 residues long. Trimming removed 5 bases at V and 3 bases at J, with 17 bases between. CDR3: CASSRQGSPFGNTIYF. The DNA for the CDR3 is TGTGCCAGCAGTAGGCAGGGCTCCCCTTTTGGAAACACCATATATTTT.

With regard to this clone: Since a far larger clone is one base different, this is likely a read error. The V call is TRBV27, the J call TRBJ1-1; no definite D call. Germline V gene sequence: CDR1 MNHEY, CDR2 SMNVEV (reference sequence). Trimming left V 3 bases short and J 1 base short, with 6 bases between. The length of the CDR3 is 13 residues. CDR3 bases: TGTGCCAGCAGTTTCTTCGAGAACACTGAAGCTTTCTTT. It codes for CASSFFENTEAFF.

The V call is TRBV19, the J call TRBJ1-1, with 7 bases aligning to TRBD1. The germline gives CDR1 LNHDA, CDR2 SQIVND (reference sequence). The CDR3 covers 14 residues. The junction had 7 bases not matched to a gene; V was cut back by 4 bases and J by 5 bases. CDR3 sequence reads: CASSSAGGRTEAFF. The CDR3 region has the DNA TGTGCCAGTAGTAGTGCAGGGGGAAGAACTGAAGCTTTCTTT.

The CDR3 spells CASSQDPRGTAPWNIQYF. In DNA form, the CDR3 reads TGCGCCAGCAGCCAAGATCCGCGGGGAACCGCGCCCTGGAACATTCAGTACTTC. The chain employs TRBV4-1 and TRBJ2-4; D might be TRBD2 (6 bases). The CDR3 covers 18 residues. CDR1 is MGHRA and CDR2 is YSYEKL in the germline V gene. With 0 bases removed from V and 7 bases from J, the gap between germline ends came to 22 bases.

V and J are TRBV7-9 and TRBJ1-6; 8 bases are shared with TRBD1. This CDR3 comprises 13 residues. V lost 4 bases to trimming and J lost 10 bases; unmatched junction nucleotides: 3. Germline CDR1 reads SEHNR; CDR2 reads FQNEAQ (reference sequence). The DNA for the CDR3 is TGTGCCAGCAGCTCCGGACAGGGATCACCCCTCCACTTT. This codes for CASSSGQGSPLHF.

The rearrangement uses TRBV7-2 and TRBJ2-4; D possibly corresponds to TRBD1 (5 bases). CDR1 is SGHTA and CDR2 is FQGNSA in the germline V gene. The V end was cut by 6 bases, the J end by 0 bases, with 12 bases between. CDR3 size: 15 residues. The CDR3 region has the DNA TGTGCCAGCAGTGTGACAGCCCTAGCCAAAAACATTCAGTACTTC. Encoded protein: CASSVTALAKNIQYF. Full variable domain (outside the CDR3, taken from reference TRBV7-2 and TRBJ2-4): GAGVSQSPSNKVTEKGKDVELRCDPISGHTALYWYRQSLGQGLEFLIYFQGNSAPDKSGLPSDRFSAERTGGSVSTLTIQRTQQEDSAVYLCASSVTALAKNIQYFGAGTRLSVL.

The rearrangement links TRBV10-3 to TRBJ1-6; D gene ambiguous. V was cut by 2 bases and J by 12 bases, with 11 bases left in between. Looked up from germline, CDR1 is ENHRY and CDR2 is SYGVKD. The CDR3 contains 13 residues. DNA of the CDR3: TGTGCCATCAGTGAGGGTCGAGAGGTACCCCTCCACTTT. Its protein is CAISEGREVPLHF.

V and J are TRBV27 and TRBJ2-7; 11 nucleotides agree with TRBD2. The V gene's germline CDR1 is MNHEY and CDR2 SMNVEV (reference sequence). The J segment lost 6 bases and the V segment lost 7 bases, leaving 17 bases of the junction unmatched. The CDR3 sequence is 17 residues long. The CDR3 DNA reads as TGTGCCAGCACCTCGGGGCTAGCGGGGGGCTCCCGGCTCGAGCAGTACTTC. Protein sequence: CASTSGLAGGSRLEQYF.